The rows below give T cell receptor beta chains drawn from one sample of a study of T cell responses to AZD1222 COVID-19 vaccine. Profiled with immunoSEQ multiplex PCR; TCRdb holds only in-frame clones, not every one. Among approximately 130,000 clones, about 93% were seen once, and the ten largest hold about 1%. The material was peripheral blood, obtained on day 0 of AZD1222 vaccination. These TCRs come from an adult in good health. CDR3s include the opening cysteine and the closing phenylalanine or tryptophan. A D gene is named only where the DNA matches it firmly. Not all rows give a size; the values are once, few, many and, for expanded clones, a class.

TRBJ2-1 TRBD1 - TRBV7-9 CASSSRPGQGIKNEQFF TGTGCCAGCAGCTCCAGACCGGGACAGGGTATCAAGAATGAGCAGTTCTTC
TRBJ2-7 - - TRBV28 CASSRMKPQVKSSYEQYF TGTGCCAGCAGCCGAATGAAACCCCAGGTTAAGAGCTCCTACGAGCAGTACTTC
TRBJ1-4 - - TRBV5-6 CASSLGLAATNEKLFF TGTGCCAGCAGCTTGGGATTGGCAGCAACTAATGAAAAACTGTTTTTT
TRBJ1-3 - - TRBV18 CASSPPTPGDTIYF TGTGCCAGCTCACCACCGACACCCGGGGACACCATATATTTT
TRBJ2-2 - - TRBV29-1 CSVEGTGELFF TGCAGCGTTGAAGGCACCGGGGAGCTGTTTTTT
TRBJ2-1 - - TRBV18 CASSPLRSGEAYNEQFF TGTGCCAGCTCCCCACTGAGGTCGGGGGAGGCCTACAATGAGCAGTTCTTC
TRBJ2-5 - - TRBV27 CASKSGGAGETQYF TGTGCCAGCAAGTCTGGCGGAGCCGGGGAGACCCAGTACTTC
TRBJ2-2 - - TRBV19 CASSIPLFTGELFF TGTGCCAGTAGTATCCCCCTATTCACCGGGGAGCTGTTTTTT
TRBJ1-1 TRBD1 once TRBV11-2 CASSFWAPVRGLMNTEAFF TGTGCCAGCAGCTTTTGGGCTCCTGTCAGGGGGCTGATGAACACTGAAGCTTTCTTT
TRBJ1-4 - - TRBV5-4 CASSGHGGPATNEKLFF TGTGCCAGCAGCGGACACGGGGGGCCAGCGACTAATGAAAAACTGTTTTTT
TRBJ2-7 - - TRBV5-1 CASSEVGRNEQYF TGCGCCAGCAGCGAGGTTGGACGGAACGAGCAGTACTTC
TRBJ1-2 - - TRBV19 CASSRGSNYGYTF TGTGCCAGTAGTAGGGGTTCTAACTATGGCTACACCTTC
TRBJ1-1 - - TRBV5-6 CASSEGPVNTEAFF TGTGCCAGCAGCGAGGGACCAGTGAACACTGAAGCTTTCTTT
TRBJ2-7 TRBD1 - TRBV5-1 CASSKGQGFEQYF TGCGCCAGCAGCAAGGGACAGGGGTTCGAGCAGTACTTC
TRBJ1-2 - - TRBV6-4 CASSDKGYTF TGTGCCAGCAGTGACAAGGGTTACACCTTC
TRBJ1-5 - - TRBV18 CASSPLGGNQPQHF TGTGCCAGCTCACCACTCGGCGGCAATCAGCCCCAGCATTTT
TRBJ1-1 TRBD1 - TRBV2 CASRPDRGRDTEAFF TGTGCCAGCAGGCCGGACAGGGGGCGGGACACTGAAGCTTTCTTT
TRBJ1-3 - - TRBV10-3 CAIRGGDSGNTIYF TGTGCCATCAGGGGCGGTGACTCTGGAAACACCATATATTTT
TRBJ2-4 - - TRBV11-2 CASSLGEGVGNIQYF TGTGCCAGCAGCCTAGGCGAGGGGGTTGGAAACATTCAGTACTTC
TRBJ2-2 - - TRBV6-1 CASSEALPNTGELFF TGTGCCAGCAGTGAAGCACTGCCAAACACCGGGGAGCTGTTTTTT
TRBJ1-2 - - TRBV2 CASTPPGNGYTF TGTGCCAGCACCCCCCCGGGGAATGGCTACACCTTC
TRBJ1-5 - - TRBV12-3/TRBV12-4 CASSEISNQPQHF TGTGCCAGCAGCGAGATTAGCAATCAGCCCCAGCATTTT
TRBJ1-2 - - TRBV20-1 CSARPNYGYTF TGCAGTGCTAGGCCTAACTATGGCTACACCTTC
TRBJ2-3 TRBD2 - TRBV7-9 CASSSRLAGRTDTQYF TGTGCCAGCAGCTCGCGACTAGCGGGAAGAACAGATACGCAGTATTTT
TRBJ2-5 - - TRBV9 CASSPLGGQAIETQYF TGTGCCAGCAGCCCCCTCGGGGGGCAGGCTATCGAGACCCAGTACTTC
TRBJ2-1 - - TRBV21-1 CASPRGIPTNEQFF TGTGCCAGTCCTCGGGGAATCCCTACCAATGAGCAGTTCTTC
TRBJ1-2 - - TRBV7-9 CASSLEGYGYTF TGTGCCAGCAGCTTAGAGGGCTATGGCTACACCTTC
TRBJ1-2 - - TRBV5-4 CASSRARDNLLYGYTF TGTGCCAGCAGCCGGGCCCGGGACAACCTACTCTATGGCTACACCTTC
TRBJ2-6 TRBD1 - TRBV6-4 CASSEGSGGSGANVLTF TGTGCCAGCAGTGAAGGCTCAGGGGGCTCTGGGGCCAACGTCCTGACTTTC
TRBJ2-5 - - TRBV20-1 CSARGQETQYF TGCAGTGCTAGAGGACAAGAGACCCAGTACTTC
TRBJ2-3 - - TRBV18 CASSPTFRGEEDTQYF TGTGCCAGCTCACCCACCTTCAGGGGCGAGGAAGATACGCAGTATTTT
TRBJ1-1 TRBD1 - TRBV7-9 CASSLTGDTEAFF TGTGCCAGCAGCTTGACAGGGGACACTGAAGCTTTCTTT
TRBJ1-2 - - TRBV7-2 CASSSRWDTNYGYTF TGTGCCAGCAGCTCTCGATGGGACACGAACTATGGCTACACCTTC
TRBJ2-1 TRBD1 - TRBV6-5 CASRAGTGGTNEQFF TGTGCCAGCAGGGCCGGGACAGGGGGAACCAATGAGCAGTTCTTC
TRBJ1-1 - - TRBV4-1 CASSPHPGEVSLGYTEAFF TGCGCCAGCAGCCCGCACCCCGGGGAGGTTTCCTTGGGGTATACTGAAGCTTTCTTT
TRBJ1-1 - - TRBV2 CASTTTRVNEAFF TGTGCCAGCACTACCACCCGCGTAAATGAAGCTTTCTTT
TRBJ1-3 - - TRBV19 CASSIHRSGGRNTIYF TGTGCCAGTAGTATTCACCGGAGCGGGGGCCGAAACACCATATATTTT
TRBJ2-1 TRBD2 - TRBV29-1 CRVGRGGEPYNEQFF TGCCGCGTCGGACGGGGGGGGGAACCCTACAATGAGCAGTTCTTC
TRBJ2-2 - - TRBV18 CASSPQDVNTGELFF TGTGCCAGCTCACCACAGGATGTTAACACCGGGGAGCTGTTTTTT
TRBJ1-5 - - TRBV4-1 CASRGSETSNQPQHF TGCGCCAGCAGGGGCAGCGAGACGAGCAATCAGCCCCAGCATTTT
TRBJ1-1 - - TRBV7-2 CAIKPGGQAWMNTEAFF TGTGCCATTAAGCCGGGTGGCCAGGCATGGATGAACACTGAAGCTTTCTTT
TRBJ1-2 - - TRBV5-4 CASTSNAGDYGYTF TGTGCCAGCACCTCTAATGCAGGGGACTATGGCTACACCTTC
TRBJ1-1 - - TRBV4-1 CASSHGGPEGMNTEAFF TGCGCCAGCAGCCATGGGGGACCGGAGGGCATGAACACTGAAGCTTTCTTT
TRBJ2-7 - once TRBV4-1 CASSQEGGSYYEQYF TGCGCCAGCAGCCAAGAGGGGGGCTCTTACTACGAGCAGTACTTC
TRBJ1-5 TRBD1 - TRBV5-1 CASRDRPGQPQHF TGCGCCAGCAGGGACAGGCCCGGACAGCCCCAGCATTTT
TRBJ2-1 TRBD2 - TRBV27 CASRLAGAYNEQFF TGTGCCAGCAGGCTAGCGGGGGCCTACAATGAGCAGTTCTTC
TRBJ2-4 - - TRBV21-1 CARLQPAKNIQYF TGTGCCAGGCTTCAGCCAGCCAAAAACATTCAGTACTTC
TRBJ2-4 - - TRBV6-6 CASSYAGLTQNIQYF TGTGCCAGCAGTTACGCGGGACTGACCCAAAACATTCAGTACTTC
TRBJ1-1 - - TRBV7-6 CASSLAKGTEAFF TGTGCCAGCAGCTTAGCAAAGGGCACTGAAGCTTTCTTT
TRBJ2-7 - once TRBV2 CASRVLRAPVRYF TGTGCCAGCAGGGTTCTCCGTGCTCCCGTTAGGTACTTC
TRBJ1-2 TRBD1 - TRBV19 CASSRTGVGYTF TGTGCCAGTAGTCGGACAGGGGTCGGCTACACCTTC
TRBJ2-7 TRBD1 - TRBV5-1 CASSSGTGVYEQYF TGCGCCAGCAGCTCCGGGACAGGGGTCTACGAGCAGTACTTC